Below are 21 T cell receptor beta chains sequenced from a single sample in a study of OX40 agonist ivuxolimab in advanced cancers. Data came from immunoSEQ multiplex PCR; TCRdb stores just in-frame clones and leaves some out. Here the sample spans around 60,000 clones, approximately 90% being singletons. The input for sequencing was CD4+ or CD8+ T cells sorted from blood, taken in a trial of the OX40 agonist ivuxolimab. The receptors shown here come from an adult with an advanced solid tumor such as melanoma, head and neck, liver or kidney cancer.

The CDR3 DNA reads as TGCGCCAGCAGCTTCCATACTTTACTAGCGGGAGGGCCAGTAGAGCAGTTCTTC. Its translation is CASSFHTLLAGGPVEQFF. The J gene is TRBJ2-1, the V gene TRBV5-1; 13 nucleotides align to TRBD2. Germline CDR1 reads SGHRS; CDR2 reads YFSETQ. J was trimmed by 10 bases and V by 2 bases; bases with no gene match: 15. This CDR3 has 18 amino acids.

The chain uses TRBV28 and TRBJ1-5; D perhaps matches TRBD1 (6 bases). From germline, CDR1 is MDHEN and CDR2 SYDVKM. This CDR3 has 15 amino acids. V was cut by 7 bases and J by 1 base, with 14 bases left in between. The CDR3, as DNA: TGTGCCAGCAAACAGGGTTGGGAGAGCAATCAGCCCCAGCATTTT. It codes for CASKQGWESNQPQHF.

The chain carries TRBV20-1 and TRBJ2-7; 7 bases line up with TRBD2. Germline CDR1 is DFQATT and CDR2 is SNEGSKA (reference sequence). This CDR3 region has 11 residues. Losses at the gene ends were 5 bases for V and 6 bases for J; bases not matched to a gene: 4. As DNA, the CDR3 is TGCAGTGCTGGCGGACTAGGCGAGCAGTACTTC. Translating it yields CSAGGLGEQYF.

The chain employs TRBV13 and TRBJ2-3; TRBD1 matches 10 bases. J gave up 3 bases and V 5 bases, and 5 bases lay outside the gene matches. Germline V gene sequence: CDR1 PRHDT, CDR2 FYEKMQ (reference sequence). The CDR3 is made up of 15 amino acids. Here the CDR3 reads CASSPDRGRTDTQYF. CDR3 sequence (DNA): TGTGCCAGCAGCCCGGACAGGGGGAGAACAGATACGCAGTATTTT.

The CDR3 DNA is TGTGCCAGCAGTACCGGACAGGGAGGCTACAATGAGCAGTTCTTC. The encoded protein is CASSTGQGGYNEQFF. J is TRBJ2-1 and V is TRBV6-5; 8 bases are shared with TRBD1. The CDR3 spans 15 residues. Per the germline V gene, CDR1 is MNHEY and CDR2 is SVGAGI. V gave up 5 bases and J gave up 3 bases; unmatched junction bases: 6.

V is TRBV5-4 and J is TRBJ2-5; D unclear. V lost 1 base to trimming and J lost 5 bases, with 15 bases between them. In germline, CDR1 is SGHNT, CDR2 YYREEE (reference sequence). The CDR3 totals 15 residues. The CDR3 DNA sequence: TGTGCCAGCAGCTTGCGGCAGGCCGACTGGGAGACCCAGTACTTC. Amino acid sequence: CASSLRQADWETQYF.

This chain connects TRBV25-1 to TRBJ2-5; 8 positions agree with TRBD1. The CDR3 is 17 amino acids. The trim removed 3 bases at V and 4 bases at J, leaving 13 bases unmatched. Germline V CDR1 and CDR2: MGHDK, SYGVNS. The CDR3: CASSDLRLQGAGETQYF. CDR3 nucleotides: TGTGCCAGCAGTGATTTGAGGTTGCAGGGGGCAGGAGAGACCCAGTACTTC.

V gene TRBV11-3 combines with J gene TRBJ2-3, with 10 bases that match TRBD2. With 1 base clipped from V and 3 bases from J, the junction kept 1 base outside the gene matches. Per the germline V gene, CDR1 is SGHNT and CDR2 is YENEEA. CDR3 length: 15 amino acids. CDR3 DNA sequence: TGTGCCAGCAGCTTAGCTAGCGGGAGTACAGATACGCAGTATTTT. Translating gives CASSLASGSTDTQYF.

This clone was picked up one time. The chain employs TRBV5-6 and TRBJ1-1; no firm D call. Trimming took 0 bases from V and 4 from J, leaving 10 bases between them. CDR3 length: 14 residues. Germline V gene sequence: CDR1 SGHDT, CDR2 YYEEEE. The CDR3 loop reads CASSLGWDSTEAFF. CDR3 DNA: TGTGCCAGCAGCTTGGGATGGGATAGCACTGAAGCTTTCTTT.

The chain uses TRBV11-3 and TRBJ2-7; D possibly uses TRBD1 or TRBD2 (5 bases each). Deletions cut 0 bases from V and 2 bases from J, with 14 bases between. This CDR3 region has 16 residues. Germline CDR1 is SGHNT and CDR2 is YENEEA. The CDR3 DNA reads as TGTGCCAGCAGCTTAGAATTCTCCGGGGCTACCTACGAGCAGTACTTC. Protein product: CASSLEFSGATYEQYF.

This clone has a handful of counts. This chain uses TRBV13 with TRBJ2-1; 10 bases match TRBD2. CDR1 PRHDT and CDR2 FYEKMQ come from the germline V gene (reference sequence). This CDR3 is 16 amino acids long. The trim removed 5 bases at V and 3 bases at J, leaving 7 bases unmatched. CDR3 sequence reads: CASSLIPSGGYNEQFF. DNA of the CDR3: TGTGCCAGCAGCCTAATTCCTAGCGGGGGCTACAATGAGCAGTTCTTC.

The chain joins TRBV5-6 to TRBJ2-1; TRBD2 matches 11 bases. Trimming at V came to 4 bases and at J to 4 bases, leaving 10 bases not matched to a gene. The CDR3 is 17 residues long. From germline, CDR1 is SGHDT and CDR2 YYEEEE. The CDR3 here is CASSGGPGLAEYNEQFF. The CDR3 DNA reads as TGTGCCAGCAGCGGGGGTCCGGGACTAGCGGAGTACAATGAGCAGTTCTTC.

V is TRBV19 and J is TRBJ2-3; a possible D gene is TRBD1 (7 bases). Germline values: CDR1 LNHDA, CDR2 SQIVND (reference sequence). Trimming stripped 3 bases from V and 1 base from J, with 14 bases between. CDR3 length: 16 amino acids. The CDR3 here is CASSIWQGEGTDTQYF. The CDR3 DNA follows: TGTGCCAGTAGTATTTGGCAGGGGGAGGGCACAGATACGCAGTATTTT.

This chain's CDR3 is CASSVDGSSTDTQYF. The CDR3 nucleotides are TGTGCCAGCAGCGTAGATGGCTCTAGCACAGATACGCAGTATTTT. The chain joins TRBV9 to TRBJ2-3, with D unclear. This CDR3 has 15 amino acids. Germline-derived CDR1 and CDR2 are SGDLS and YYNGEE. The V end lost 0 bases, the J end lost 0 bases, and 8 bases lay between the germline ends.

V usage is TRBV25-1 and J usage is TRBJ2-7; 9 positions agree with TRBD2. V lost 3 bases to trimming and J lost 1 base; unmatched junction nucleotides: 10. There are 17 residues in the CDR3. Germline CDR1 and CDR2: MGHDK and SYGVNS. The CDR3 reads CASSELTSGAYSYEQYF. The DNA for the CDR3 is TGTGCCAGCAGTGAGCTGACTAGCGGAGCTTATTCCTACGAGCAGTACTTC.

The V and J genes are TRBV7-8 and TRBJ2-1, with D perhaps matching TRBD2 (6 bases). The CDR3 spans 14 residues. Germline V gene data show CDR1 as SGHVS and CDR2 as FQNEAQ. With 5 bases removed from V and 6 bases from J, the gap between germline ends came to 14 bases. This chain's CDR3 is CASSQEGVGNEQFF. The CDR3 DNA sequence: TGTGCCAGCAGCCAGGAGGGAGTGGGCAATGAGCAGTTCTTC.

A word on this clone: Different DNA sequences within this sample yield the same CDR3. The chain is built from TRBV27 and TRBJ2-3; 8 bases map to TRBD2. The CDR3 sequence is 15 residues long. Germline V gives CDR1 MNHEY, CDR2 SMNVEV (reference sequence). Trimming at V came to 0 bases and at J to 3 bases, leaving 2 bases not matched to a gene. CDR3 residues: CASSLSSGKTDTQYF. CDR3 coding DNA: TGTGCCAGCAGTTTATCTAGCGGGAAAACAGATACGCAGTATTTT.

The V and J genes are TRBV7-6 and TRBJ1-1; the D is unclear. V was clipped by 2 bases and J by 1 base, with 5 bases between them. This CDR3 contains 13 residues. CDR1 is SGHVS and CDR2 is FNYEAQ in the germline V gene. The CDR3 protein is CASSLSQNTEAFF. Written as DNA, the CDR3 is TGTGCCAGCAGCTTATCACAGAACACTGAAGCTTTCTTT.

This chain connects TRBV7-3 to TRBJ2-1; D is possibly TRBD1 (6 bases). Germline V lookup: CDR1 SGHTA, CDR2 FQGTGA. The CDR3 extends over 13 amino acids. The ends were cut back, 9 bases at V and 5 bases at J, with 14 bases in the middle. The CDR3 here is CASSQGFDNEQFF. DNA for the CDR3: TGTGCCAGTTCCCAGGGGTTCGACAATGAGCAGTTCTTC.

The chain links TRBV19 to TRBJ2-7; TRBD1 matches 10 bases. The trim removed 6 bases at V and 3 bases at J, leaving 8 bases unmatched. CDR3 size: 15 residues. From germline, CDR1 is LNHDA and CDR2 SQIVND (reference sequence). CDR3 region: CASSGQGGRNYEQYF. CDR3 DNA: TGTGCCAGTAGCGGACAGGGGGGACGGAACTACGAGCAGTACTTC.

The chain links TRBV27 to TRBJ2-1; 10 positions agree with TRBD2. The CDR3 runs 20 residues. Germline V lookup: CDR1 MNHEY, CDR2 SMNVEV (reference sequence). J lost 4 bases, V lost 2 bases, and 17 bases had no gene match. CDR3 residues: CASSLKGRGAGGPVYNEQFF. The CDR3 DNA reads TGTGCCAGCAGTTTAAAAGGGAGGGGAGCGGGAGGGCCGGTTTACAATGAGCAGTTCTTC.